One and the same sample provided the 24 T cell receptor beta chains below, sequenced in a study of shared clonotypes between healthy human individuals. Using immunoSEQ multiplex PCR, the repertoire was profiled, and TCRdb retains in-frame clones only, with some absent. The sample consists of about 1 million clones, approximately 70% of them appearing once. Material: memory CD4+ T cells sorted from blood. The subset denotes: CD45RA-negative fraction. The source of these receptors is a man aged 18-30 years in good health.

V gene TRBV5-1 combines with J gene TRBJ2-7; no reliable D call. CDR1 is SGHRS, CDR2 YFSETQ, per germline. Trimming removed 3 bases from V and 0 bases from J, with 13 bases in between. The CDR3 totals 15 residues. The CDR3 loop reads CASSYRGQRSYEQYF. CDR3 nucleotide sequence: TGCGCCAGCAGCTATCGTGGGCAACGCTCCTACGAGCAGTACTTC.

The CDR3 bases are TGTGCCAGTAACAACTTGAACACTGAAGCTTTCTTT. Protein sequence: CASNNLNTEAFF. The chain employs TRBV18 and TRBJ1-1; D not resolved. The CDR3 consists of 12 residues. Per the germline V gene, CDR1 is KGHSH and CDR2 is LQKENI. Trimming stripped 9 bases from V and 0 bases from J, with 8 bases between. Based on the CDR3 plus reference TRBV18 and TRBJ1-1, the full variable domain is NAGVMQNPRHLVRRRGQEARLRCSPMKGHSHVYWYRQLPEEGLKFMVYLQKENIIDESGMPKERFSAEFPKEGPSILRIQQVVRGDSAAYFCASNNLNTEAFFGQGTRLTVV.

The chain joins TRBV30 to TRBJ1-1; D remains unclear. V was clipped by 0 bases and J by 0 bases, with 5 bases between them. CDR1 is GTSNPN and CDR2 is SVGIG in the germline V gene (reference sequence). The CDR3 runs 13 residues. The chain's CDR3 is CAWSVLLNTEAFF. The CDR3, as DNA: TGTGCCTGGAGTGTACTCCTGAACACTGAAGCTTTCTTT.

This chain's CDR3 is CASSAVGQGGETQYF. CDR3 nucleotides: TGCGCCAGCAGTGCGGTGGGACAGGGAGGAGAGACCCAGTACTTC. The chain joins TRBV10-1 to TRBJ2-5, with 9 bases matching TRBD1. With 4 bases clipped from V and 4 bases from J, the junction kept 7 bases outside the gene matches. The length of the CDR3 is 15 residues. Germline assignment: CDR1 WNHNN and CDR2 SYGVQD (reference sequence).

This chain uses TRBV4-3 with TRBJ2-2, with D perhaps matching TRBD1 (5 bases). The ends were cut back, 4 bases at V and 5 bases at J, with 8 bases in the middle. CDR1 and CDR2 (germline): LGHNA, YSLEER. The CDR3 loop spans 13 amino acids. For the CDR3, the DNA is TGCGCCAGCAGCCCAGACAGTACCGGGGAGCTGTTTTTT. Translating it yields CASSPDSTGELFF.

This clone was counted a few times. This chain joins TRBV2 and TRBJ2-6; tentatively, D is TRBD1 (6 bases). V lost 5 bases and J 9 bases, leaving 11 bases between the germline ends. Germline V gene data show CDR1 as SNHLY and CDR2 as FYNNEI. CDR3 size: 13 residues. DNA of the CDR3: TGTGCCAGCAGTTCTGGGGGCGGCAACGTCCTGACTTTC. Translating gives CASSSGGGNVLTF.

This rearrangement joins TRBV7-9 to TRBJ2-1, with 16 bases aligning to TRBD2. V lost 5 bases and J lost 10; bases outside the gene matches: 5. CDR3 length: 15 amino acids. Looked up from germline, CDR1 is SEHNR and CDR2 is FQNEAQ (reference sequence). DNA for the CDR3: TGTGCCAGCAGCCATGGGACTAGCGGGAGGGAAGAGCAGTTCTTC. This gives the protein CASSHGTSGREEQFF.

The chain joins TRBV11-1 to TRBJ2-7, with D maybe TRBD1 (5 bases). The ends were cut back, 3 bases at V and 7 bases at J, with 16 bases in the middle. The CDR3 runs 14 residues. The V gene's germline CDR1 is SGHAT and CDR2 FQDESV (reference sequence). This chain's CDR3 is CASSFPGKGEEQYF. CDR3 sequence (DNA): TGTGCCAGCAGCTTTCCAGGGAAAGGAGAAGAGCAGTACTTC.

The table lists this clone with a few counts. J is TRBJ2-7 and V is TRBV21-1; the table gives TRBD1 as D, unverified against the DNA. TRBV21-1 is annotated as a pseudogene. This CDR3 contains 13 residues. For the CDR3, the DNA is TGTGCCAGCAGCAGGGGGCCCCTCTACGAGCAGTACTTC. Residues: CASSRGPLYEQYF.

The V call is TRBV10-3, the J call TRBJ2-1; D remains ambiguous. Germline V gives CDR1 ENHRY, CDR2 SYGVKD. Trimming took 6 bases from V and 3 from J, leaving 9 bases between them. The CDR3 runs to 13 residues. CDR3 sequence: CAISQELYNEQFF. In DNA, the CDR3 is TGTGCCATCAGCCAGGAGCTCTACAATGAGCAGTTCTTC.

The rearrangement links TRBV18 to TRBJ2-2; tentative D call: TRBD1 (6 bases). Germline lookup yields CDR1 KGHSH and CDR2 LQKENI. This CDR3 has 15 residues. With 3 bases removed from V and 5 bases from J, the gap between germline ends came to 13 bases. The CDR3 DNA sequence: TGTGCCAGCTCACCGCTACAGGGTGGAACCGGGGAGCTGTTTTTT. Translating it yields CASSPLQGGTGELFF.

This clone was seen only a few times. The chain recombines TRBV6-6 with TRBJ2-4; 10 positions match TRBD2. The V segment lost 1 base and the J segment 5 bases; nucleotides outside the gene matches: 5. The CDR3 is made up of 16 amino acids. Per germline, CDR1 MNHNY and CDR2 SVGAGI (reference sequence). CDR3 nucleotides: TGTGCCAGCAGTTACTTGGCTAGCGGGAGCGAAAACATTCAGTACTTC. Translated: CASSYLASGSENIQYF.

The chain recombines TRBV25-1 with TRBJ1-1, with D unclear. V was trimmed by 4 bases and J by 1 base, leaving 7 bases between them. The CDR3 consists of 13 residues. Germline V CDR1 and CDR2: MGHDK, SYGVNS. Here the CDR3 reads CASSVTANTEAFF. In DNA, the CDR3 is TGTGCCAGCAGTGTGACGGCGAACACTGAAGCTTTCTTT.

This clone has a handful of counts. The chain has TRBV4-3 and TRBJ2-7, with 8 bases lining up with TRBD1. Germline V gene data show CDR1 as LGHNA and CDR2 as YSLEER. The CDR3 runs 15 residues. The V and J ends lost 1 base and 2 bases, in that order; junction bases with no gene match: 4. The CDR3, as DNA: TGCGCCAGCAGCCAAGGGGGGACAGGACCCTACGAGCAGTACTTC. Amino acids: CASSQGGTGPYEQYF.

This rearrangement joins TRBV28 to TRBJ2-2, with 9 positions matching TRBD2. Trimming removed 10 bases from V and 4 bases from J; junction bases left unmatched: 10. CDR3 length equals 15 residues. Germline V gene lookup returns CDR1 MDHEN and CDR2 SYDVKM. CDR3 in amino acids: CAMGAGGPGTGELFF. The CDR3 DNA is TGTGCCATGGGGGCGGGGGGGCCCGGCACCGGGGAGCTGTTTTTT.

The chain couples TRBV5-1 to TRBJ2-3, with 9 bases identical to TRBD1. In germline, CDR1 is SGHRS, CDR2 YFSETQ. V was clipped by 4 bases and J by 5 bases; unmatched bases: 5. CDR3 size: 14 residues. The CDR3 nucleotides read TGCGCCAGCAGCGTTGGGACAGGGAGAGATACGCAGTATTTT. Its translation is CASSVGTGRDTQYF.

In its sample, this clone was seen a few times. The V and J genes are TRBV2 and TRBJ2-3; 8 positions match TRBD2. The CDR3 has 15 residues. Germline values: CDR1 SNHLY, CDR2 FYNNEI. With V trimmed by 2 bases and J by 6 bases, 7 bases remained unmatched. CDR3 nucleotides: TGTGCCAGCAGTGAATTAGCGGGGTTTGAGGATACGCAGTATTTT. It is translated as CASSELAGFEDTQYF.

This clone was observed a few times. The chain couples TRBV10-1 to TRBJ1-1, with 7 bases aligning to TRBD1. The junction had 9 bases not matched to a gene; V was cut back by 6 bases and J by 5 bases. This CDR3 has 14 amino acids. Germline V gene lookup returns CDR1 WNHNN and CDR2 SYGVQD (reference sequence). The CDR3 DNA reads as TGCGCCAGCAGCAAAGGGGGCGGCTGGACTGAAGCTTTCTTT. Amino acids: CASSKGGGWTEAFF.

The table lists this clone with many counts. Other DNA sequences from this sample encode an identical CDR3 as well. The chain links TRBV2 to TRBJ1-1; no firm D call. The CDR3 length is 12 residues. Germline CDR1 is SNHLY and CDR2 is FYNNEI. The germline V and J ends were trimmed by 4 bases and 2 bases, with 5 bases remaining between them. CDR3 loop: CASSVGNTEAFF. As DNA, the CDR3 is TGTGCCAGCAGTGTGGGAAACACTGAAGCTTTCTTT.

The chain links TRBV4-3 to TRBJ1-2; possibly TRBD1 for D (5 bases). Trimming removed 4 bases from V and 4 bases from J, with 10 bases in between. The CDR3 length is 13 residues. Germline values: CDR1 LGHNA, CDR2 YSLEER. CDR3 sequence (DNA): TGCGCCAGCAGCCGAGACAGATTCTATGGCTACACCTTC. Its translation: CASSRDRFYGYTF.

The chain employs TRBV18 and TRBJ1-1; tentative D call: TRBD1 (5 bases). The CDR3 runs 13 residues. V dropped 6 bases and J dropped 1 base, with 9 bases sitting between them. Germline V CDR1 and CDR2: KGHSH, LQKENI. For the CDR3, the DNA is TGTGCCAGCTCGAACGGGGGGAACACTGAAGCTTTCTTT. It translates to CASSNGGNTEAFF.

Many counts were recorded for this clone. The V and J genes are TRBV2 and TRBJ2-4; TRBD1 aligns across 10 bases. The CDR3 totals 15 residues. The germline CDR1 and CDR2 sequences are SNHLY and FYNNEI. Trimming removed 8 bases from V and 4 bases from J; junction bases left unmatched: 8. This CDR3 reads CASFGQGEGKNIQYF. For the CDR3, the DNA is TGTGCCAGCTTTGGACAGGGGGAAGGAAAAAACATTCAGTACTTC.

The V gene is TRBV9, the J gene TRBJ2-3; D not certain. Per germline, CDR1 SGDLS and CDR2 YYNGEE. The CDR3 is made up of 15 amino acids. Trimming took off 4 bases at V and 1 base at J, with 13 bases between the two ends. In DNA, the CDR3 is TGTGCCAGCAGCCAGCTCAATACAGGCACAGATACGCAGTATTTT. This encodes CASSQLNTGTDTQYF.

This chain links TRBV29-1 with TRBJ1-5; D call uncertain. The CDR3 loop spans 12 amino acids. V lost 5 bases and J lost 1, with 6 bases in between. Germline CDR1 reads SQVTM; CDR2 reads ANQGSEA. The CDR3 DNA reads TGCAGCGTTCCTAGCAGCAATCAGCCCCAGCATTTT. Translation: CSVPSSNQPQHF.